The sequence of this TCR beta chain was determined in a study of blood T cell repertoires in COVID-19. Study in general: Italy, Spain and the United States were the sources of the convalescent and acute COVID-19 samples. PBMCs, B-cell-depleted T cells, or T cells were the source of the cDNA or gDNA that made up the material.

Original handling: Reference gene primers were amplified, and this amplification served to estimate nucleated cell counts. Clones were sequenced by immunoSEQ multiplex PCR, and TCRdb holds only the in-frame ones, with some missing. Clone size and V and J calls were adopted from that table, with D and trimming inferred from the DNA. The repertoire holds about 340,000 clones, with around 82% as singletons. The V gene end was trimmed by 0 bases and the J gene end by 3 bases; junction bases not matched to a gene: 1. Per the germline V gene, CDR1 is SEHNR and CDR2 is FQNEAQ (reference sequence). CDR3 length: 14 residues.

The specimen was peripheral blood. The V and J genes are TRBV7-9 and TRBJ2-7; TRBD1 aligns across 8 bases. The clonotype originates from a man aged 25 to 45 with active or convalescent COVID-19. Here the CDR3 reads CASSLAGQVYEQYF. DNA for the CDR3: TGTGCCAGCAGCTTAGCGGGACAGGTCTACGAGCAGTACTTC.